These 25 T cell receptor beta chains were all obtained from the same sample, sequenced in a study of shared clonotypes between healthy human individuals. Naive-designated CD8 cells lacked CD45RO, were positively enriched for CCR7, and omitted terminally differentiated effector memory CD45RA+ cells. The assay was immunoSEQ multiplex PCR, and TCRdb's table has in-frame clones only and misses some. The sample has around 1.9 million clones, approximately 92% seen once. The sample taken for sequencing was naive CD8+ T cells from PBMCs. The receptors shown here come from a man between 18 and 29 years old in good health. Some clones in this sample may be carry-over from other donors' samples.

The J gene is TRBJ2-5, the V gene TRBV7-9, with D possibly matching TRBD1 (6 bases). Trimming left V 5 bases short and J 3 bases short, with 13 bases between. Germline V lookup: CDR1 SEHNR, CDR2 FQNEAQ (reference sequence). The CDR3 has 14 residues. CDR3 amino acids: CASSLFGQKETQYF. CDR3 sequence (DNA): TGTGCCAGCAGCCTCTTTGGACAGAAAGAGACCCAGTACTTC.

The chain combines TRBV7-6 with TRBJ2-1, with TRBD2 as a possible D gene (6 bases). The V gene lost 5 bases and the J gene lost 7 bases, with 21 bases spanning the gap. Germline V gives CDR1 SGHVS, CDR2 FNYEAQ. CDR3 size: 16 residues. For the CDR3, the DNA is TGTGCCAGCAGCCATCCTCCACTAGCCTCGGTGAATGAGCAGTTCTTC. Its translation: CASSHPPLASVNEQFF.

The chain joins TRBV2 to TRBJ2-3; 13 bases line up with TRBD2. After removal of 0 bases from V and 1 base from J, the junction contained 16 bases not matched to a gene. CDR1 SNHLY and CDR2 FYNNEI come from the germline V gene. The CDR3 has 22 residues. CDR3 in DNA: TGTGCCAGCAGTGAAGCGCTTTTCCATACTAGCGGGAGGGCCCTCGGCACAGATACGCAGTATTTT. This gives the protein CASSEALFHTSGRALGTDTQYF. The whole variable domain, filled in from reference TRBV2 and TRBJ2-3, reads EPEVTQTPSHQVTQMGQEVILRCVPISNHLYFYWYRQILGQKVEFLVSFYNNEISEKSEIFDDQFSVERPDGSNFTLKIRSTKLEDSAMYFCASSEALFHTSGRALGTDTQYFGPGTRLTVL.

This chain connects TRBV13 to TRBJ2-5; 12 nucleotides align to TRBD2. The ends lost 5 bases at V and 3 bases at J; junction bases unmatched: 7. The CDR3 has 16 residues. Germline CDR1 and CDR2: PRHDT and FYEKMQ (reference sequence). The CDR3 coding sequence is TGTGCCAGCAGCCCCCCGGGACTAGCGGGTAAAGAGACCCAGTACTTC. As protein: CASSPPGLAGKETQYF.

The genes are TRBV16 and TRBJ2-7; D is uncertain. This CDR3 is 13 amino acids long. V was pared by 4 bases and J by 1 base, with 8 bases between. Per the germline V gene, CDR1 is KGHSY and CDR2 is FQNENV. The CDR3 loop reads CASSPGASYEQYF. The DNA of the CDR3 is TGTGCCAGCAGCCCTGGCGCATCCTACGAGCAGTACTTC.

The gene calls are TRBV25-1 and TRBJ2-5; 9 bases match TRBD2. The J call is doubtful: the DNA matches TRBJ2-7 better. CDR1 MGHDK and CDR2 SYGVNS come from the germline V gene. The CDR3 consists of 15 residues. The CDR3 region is CASRPRLAASYEQYF. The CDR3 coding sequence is TGTGCCAGCAGGCCCCGACTAGCGGCGTCCTACGAGCAGTACTTC.

The CDR3 DNA sequence: TGTGCCAGCAGCTTAACGAGGGCGGAGACCCAGTACTTC. It yields the protein CASSLTRAETQYF. This chain links TRBV11-1 with TRBJ2-5, with D possibly TRBD2 on 5 matching bases. The CDR3 is 13 residues long. Germline V CDR1 and CDR2: SGHAT, FQDESV (reference sequence). V was trimmed by 2 bases and J by 5 bases, leaving 9 bases between them.

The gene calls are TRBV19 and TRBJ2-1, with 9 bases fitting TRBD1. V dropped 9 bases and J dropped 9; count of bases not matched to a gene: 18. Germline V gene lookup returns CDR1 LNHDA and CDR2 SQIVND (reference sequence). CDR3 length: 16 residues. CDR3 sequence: CASRDRVLGPQGEQFF. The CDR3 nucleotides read TGTGCCAGCCGGGACAGGGTACTCGGACCTCAAGGTGAGCAGTTCTTC. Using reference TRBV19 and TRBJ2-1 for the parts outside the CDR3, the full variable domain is DGGITQSPKYLFRKEGQNVTLSCEQNLNHDAMYWYRQDPGQGLRLIYYSQIVNDFQKGDIAEGYSVSREKKESFPLTVTSAQKNPTAFYLCASRDRVLGPQGEQFFGPGTRLTVL.

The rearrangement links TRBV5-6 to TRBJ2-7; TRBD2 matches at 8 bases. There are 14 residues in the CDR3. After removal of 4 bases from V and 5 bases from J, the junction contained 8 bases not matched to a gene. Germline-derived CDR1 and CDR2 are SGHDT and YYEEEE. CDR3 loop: CASSPGGQGNEQYF. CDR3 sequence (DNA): TGTGCCAGCAGCCCGGGGGGGCAGGGGAACGAGCAGTACTTC.

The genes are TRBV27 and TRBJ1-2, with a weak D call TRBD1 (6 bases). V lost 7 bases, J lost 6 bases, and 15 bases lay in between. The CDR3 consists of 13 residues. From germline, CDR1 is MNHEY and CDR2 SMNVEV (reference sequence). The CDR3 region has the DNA TGTGCCAGCACCCTCAAGGGGGGTGATGGCTACACCTTC. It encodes CASTLKGGDGYTF.

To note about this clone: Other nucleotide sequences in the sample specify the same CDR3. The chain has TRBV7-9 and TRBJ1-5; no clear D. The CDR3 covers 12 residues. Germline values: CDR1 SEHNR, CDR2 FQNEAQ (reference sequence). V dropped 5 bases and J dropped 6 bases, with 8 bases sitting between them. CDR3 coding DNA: TGTGCCAGCAGCCTCGGAGGTCAGCCCCAGCATTTT. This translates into CASSLGGQPQHF.

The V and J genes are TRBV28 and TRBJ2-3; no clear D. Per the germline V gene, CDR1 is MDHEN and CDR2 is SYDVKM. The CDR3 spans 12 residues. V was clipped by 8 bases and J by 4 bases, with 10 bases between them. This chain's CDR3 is CASGVAPDTQYF. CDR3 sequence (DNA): TGTGCCAGCGGTGTGGCCCCAGATACGCAGTATTTT.

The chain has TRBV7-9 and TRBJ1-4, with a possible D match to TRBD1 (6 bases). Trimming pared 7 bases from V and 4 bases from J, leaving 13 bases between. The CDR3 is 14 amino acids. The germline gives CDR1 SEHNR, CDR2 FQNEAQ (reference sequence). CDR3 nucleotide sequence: TGTGCCAGCATCCCCGACAGGAGTAATGAAAAACTGTTTTTT. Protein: CASIPDRSNEKLFF.

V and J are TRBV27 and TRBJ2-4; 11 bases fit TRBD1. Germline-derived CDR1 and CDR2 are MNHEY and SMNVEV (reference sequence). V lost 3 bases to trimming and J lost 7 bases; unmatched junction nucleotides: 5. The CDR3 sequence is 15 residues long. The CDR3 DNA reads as TGTGCCAGCAGTTTGGACAGGGGGCGGGCGAACATTCAGTACTTC. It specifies CASSLDRGRANIQYF.

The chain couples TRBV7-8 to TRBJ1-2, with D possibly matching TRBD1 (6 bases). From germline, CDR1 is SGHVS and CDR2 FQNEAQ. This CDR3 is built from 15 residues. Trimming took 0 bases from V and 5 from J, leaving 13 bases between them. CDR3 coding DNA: TGTGCCAGCAGCTTAGCGTCGACAGGTTTATATGGCTACACCTTC. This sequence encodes CASSLASTGLYGYTF.

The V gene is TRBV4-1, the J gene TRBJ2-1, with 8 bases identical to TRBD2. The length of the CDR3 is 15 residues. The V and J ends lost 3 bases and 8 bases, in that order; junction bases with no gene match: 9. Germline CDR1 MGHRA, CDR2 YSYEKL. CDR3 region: CASSQIQREFYEQFF. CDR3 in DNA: TGCGCCAGCAGCCAGATACAGCGGGAGTTCTATGAGCAGTTCTTC.

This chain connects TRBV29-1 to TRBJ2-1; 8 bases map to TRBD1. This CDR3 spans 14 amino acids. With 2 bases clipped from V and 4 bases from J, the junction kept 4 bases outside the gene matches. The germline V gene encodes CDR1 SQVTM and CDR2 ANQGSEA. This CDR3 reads CSVETRGLYNEQFF. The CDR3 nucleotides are TGCAGCGTTGAAACCAGGGGGCTTTACAATGAGCAGTTCTTC.

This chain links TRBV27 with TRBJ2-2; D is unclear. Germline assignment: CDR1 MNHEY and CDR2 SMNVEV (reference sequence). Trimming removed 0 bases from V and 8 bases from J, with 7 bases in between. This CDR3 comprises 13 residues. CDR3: CASSLSMSGELFF. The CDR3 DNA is TGTGCCAGCAGTTTATCCATGTCTGGGGAGCTGTTTTTT.

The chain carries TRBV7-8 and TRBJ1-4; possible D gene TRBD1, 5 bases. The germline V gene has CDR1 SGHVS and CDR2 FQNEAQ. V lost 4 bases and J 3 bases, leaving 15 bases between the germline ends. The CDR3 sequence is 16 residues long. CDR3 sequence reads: CASSSFSGEANEKLFF. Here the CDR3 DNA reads TGTGCCAGCAGCTCATTCTCGGGGGAAGCTAATGAAAAACTGTTTTTT.

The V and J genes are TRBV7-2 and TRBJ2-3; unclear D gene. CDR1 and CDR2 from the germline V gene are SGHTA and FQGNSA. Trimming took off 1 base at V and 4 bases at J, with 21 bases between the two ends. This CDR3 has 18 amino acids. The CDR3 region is CASSLDLRAGTTADTQYF. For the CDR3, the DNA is TGTGCCAGCAGCTTAGACTTACGGGCCGGAACCACGGCAGATACGCAGTATTTT.

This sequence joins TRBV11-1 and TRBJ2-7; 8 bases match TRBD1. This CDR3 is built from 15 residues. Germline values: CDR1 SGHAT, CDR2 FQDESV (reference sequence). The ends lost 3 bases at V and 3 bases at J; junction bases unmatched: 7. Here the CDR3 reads CASSLTGEVGYEQYF. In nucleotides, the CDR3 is TGTGCCAGCAGCTTGACAGGGGAGGTAGGCTACGAGCAGTACTTC. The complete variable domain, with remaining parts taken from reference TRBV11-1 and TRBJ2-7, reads EAEVAQSPRYKITEKSQAVAFWCDPISGHATLYWYRQILGQGPELLVQFQDESVVDDSQLPKDRFSAERLKGVDSTLKIQPAELGDSAMYLCASSLTGEVGYEQYFGPGTRLTVT.

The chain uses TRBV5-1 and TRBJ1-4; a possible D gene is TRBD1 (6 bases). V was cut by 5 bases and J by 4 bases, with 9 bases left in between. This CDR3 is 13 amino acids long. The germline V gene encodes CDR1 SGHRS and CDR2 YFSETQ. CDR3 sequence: CASRQGNNEKLFF. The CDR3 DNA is TGCGCCAGCAGACAGGGAAATAATGAAAAACTGTTTTTT. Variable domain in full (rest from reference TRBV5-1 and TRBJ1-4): KAGVTQTPRYLIKTRGQQVTLSCSPISGHRSVSWYQQTPGQGLQFLFEYFSETQRNKGNFPGRFSGRQFSNSRSEMNVSTLELGDSALYLCASRQGNNEKLFFGSGTQLSVL.

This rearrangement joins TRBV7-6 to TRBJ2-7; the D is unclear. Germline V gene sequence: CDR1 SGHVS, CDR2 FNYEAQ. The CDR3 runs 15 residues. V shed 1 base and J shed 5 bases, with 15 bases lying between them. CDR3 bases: TGTGCCAGCAGCTTAGGACGGGCTTCAGTAGACGAGCAGTACTTC. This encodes CASSLGRASVDEQYF.

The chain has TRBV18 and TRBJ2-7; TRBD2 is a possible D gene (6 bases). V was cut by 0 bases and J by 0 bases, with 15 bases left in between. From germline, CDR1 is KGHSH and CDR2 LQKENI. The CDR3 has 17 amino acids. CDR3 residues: CASSPPPGRTSSYEQYF. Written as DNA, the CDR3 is TGTGCCAGCTCACCACCCCCGGGGAGGACGAGCTCCTACGAGCAGTACTTC.

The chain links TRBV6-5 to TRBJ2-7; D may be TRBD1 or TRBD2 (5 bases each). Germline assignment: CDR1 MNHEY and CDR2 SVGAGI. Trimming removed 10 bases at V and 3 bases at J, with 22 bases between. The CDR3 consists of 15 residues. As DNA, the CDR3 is TGTGCCACCCAACGGGGCCCAATGAATTTCTACGAGCAGTACTTC. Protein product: CATQRGPMNFYEQYF.